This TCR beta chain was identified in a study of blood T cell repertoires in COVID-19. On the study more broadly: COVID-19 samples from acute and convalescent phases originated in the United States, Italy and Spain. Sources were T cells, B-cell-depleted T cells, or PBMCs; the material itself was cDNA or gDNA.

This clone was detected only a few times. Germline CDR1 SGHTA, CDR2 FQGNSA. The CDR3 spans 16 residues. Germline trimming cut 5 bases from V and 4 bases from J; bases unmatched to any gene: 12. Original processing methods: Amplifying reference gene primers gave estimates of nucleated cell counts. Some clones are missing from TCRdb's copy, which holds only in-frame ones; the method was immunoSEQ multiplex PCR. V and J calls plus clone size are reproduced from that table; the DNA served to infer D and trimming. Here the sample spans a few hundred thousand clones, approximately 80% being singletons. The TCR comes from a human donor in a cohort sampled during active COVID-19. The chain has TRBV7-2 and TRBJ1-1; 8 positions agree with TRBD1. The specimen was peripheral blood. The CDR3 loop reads CASSRNPRGQGTEAFF. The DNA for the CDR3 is TGTGCCAGCAGCCGTAATCCCAGGGGGCAGGGCACTGAAGCTTTCTTT. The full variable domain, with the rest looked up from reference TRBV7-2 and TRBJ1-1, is GAGVSQSPSNKVTEKGKDVELRCDPISGHTALYWYRQSLGQGLEFLIYFQGNSAPDKSGLPSDRFSAERTGGSVSTLTIQRTQQEDSAVYLCASSRNPRGQGTEAFFGQGTRLTVV.